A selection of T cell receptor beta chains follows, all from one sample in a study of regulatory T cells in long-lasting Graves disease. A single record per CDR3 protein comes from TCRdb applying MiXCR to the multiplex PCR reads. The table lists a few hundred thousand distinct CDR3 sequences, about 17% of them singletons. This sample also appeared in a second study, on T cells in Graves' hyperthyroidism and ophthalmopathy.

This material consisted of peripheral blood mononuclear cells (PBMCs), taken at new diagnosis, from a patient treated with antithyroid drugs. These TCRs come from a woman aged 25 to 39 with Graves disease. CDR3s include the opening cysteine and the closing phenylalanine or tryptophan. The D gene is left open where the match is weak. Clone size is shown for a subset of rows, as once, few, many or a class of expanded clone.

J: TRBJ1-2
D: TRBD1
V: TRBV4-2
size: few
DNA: TGTGCCAGCAGCCAAGCCATTTTTTTAAAGGGGGCTGGGGGCTATGGCTACACCTTC
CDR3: CASSQAIFLKGAGGYGYTF

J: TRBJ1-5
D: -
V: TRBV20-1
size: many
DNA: TGCAGTGCTAGGGTGGGGAGCAATCAGCCCCAGCATTTT
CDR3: CSARVGSNQPQHF

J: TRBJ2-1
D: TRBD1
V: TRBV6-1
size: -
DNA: TGTGCCAGCAGGGGACAGGGTTGGACAATTCATGGGGAGCAGTTCTTC
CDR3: CASRGQGWTIHGEQFF

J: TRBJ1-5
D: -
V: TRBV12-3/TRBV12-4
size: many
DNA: TGTGCCAGCAGTTTAGCGGGGGCAGGGCAGCCCCAGCATTTT
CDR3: CASSLAGAGQPQHF

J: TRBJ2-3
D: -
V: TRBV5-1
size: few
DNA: TGCGCCAGCAGCTCTGGCGGGGGCGTGTGGACAGATACGCAGTATTTT
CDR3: CASSSGGGVWTDTQYF

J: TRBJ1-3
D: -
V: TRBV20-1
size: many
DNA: TGCAGTGCTACTCCGGGACCCCGCTCTGGAAACACCATATATTTT
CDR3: CSATPGPRSGNTIYF

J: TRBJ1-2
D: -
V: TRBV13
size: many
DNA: TGTGCCAGCAGCTCCGGGGAGTACTCCTATGGCTACACCTTC
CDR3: CASSSGEYSYGYTF

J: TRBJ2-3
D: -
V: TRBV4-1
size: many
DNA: TGCGCCAGCAGCCAAGTGGGAGCCCGGGTGGATACGCAGTATTTT
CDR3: CASSQVGARVDTQYF

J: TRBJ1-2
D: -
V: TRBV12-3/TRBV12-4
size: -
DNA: TGTGCCAGCAGCCAGGGTCACGTTAACTATGGCTACACCTTC
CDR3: CASSQGHVNYGYTF

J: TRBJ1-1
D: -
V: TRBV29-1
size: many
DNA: TGCAGCGTGGCAACATCTGGGCGAGCTTTCTTT
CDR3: CSVATSGRAFF

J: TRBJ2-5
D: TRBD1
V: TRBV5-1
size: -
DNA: TGCGCCAGCAGCCCAGGACAGGGCCCAAGAGAGACCCAGTACTTC
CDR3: CASSPGQGPRETQYF

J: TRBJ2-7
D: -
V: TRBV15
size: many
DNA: TGTGCCACCAGCAGAGATCGGTCGGTTTCCTACGAGCAGTACTTC
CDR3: CATSRDRSVSYEQYF

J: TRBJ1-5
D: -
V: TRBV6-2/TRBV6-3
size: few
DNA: TGTGCCAGCAGTTACACCCAGGGACAGCCCCAGCATTTT
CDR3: CASSYTQGQPQHF

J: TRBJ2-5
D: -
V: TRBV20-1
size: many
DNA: TGCAGTGCCGCAGGGCCCCCCCAAGAGACCCAGTACTTC
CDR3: CSAAGPPQETQYF

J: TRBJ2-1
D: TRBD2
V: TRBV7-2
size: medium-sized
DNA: TGTGCCAGCAGAGCTAGCGGGGCGATGAGGGATGAGCAGTTCTTC
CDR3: CASRASGAMRDEQFF

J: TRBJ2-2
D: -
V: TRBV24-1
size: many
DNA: TGTGCCACCAGTGGTTTAGGGGAGGGGGAGCTGTTTTTT
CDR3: CATSGLGEGELFF

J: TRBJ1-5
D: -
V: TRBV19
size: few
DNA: TGTGCCAGTAGTATCGCGCAGATCAATCAGCCCCAGCATTTT
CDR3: CASSIAQINQPQHF

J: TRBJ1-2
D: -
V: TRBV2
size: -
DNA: TGTGCCAGCAGCGGCAGAACTAACTATGGCTACACCTTC
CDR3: CASSGRTNYGYTF

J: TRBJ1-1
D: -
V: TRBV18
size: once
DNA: TGTGCCAGCTCACGACTCTTGAACACTGAAGCTTTCTTT
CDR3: CASSRLLNTEAFF

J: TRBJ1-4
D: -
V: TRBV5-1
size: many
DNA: TGCGCCAGCAGCCCGACGGGTGCGGCTAATGAAAAACTGTTTTTT
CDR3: CASSPTGAANEKLFF

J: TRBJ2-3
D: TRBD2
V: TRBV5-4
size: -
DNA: TGTGCCAGCAGCCCCACAGCGGGGGGGACAGATACGCAGTATTTT
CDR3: CASSPTAGGTDTQYF

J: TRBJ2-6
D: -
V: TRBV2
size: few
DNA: TGTGCCAGCGGTAAAGGAATCTCTGGGGCCAACGTCCTGACTTTC
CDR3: CASGKGISGANVLTF

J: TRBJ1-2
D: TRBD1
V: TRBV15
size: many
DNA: TGTGCCACCAGCAGGTACAGGGGTGAAGGCTACACCTTC
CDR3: CATSRYRGEGYTF

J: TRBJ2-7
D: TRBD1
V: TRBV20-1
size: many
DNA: TGCAGTGCTTGGGGACAGGGGACTTCCTACGAGCAGTACTTC
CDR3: CSAWGQGTSYEQYF

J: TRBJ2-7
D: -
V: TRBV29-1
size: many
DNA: TGCAGCACGAGGGACGGGTTTGAGCAGTACTTC
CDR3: CSTRDGFEQYF

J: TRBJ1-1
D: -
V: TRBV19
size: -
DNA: TGTGCCAGTAGACGATCGGAAGAAGCTTTCTTT
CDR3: CASRRSEEAFF

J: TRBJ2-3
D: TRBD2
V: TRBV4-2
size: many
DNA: TGTGCCAGCAGCCAAGCCGTAGGGACTACCGCTAGCACAGATACGCAGTATTTT
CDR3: CASSQAVGTTASTDTQYF

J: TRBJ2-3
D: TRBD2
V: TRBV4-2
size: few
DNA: TGTGCCAGCAGCCAAGAAATAGCGGGGGGCGCGGATACGCAGTATTTT
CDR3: CASSQEIAGGADTQYF

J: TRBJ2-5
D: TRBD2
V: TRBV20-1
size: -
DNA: TGCAGTGCTGTGACTAGCGGGGGGGCCTTACCCCAAGAGACCCAGTACTTC
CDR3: CSAVTSGGALPQETQYF

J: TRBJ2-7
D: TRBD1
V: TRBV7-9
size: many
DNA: TGTGCCAGCAGTTATTCCGGGACAGGGGGCTACGAGCAGTACTTC
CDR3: CASSYSGTGGYEQYF

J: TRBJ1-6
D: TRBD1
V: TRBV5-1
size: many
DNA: TGCGCCAGCACCCAGACAGGGGGCTTTAATTCACCCCTCCACTTT
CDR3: CASTQTGGFNSPLHF

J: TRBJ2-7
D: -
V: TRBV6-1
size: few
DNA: TGTGCCAGCAGTGAATTTGCAGGTGGCAACGAGCAGTACTTC
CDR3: CASSEFAGGNEQYF

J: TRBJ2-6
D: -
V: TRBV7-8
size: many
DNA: TGTGCCAGCAGCTTAGCGCTGGGCAAAGGCTCTGGGGCCAACGTCCTGACTTTC
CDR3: CASSLALGKGSGANVLTF

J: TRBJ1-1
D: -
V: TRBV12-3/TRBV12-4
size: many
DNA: TGTGCCAGCAGTTTTGGGACGAACACTGAAGCTTTCTTT
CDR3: CASSFGTNTEAFF

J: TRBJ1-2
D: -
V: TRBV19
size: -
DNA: TGTGCCAGTAGTATAGAGGTCCGGGGGGCGATCTATGGCTACACCTTC
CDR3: CASSIEVRGAIYGYTF

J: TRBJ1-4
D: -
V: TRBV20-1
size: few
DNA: TGCAGTGCTCAGGGTTTAACTAATGAAAAACTGTTTTTT
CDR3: CSAQGLTNEKLFF

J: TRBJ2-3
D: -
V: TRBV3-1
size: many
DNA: TGTGCCAGCAGCCAAAGGAGTAGCACAGATACGCAGTATTTT
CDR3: CASSQRSSTDTQYF

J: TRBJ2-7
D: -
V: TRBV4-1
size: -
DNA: TGCGCCAGCAGCCAAGACTACCAAGCAACATTCTACGAGCAGTACTTC
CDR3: CASSQDYQATFYEQYF

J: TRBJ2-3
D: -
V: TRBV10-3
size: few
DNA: TGTGCCATCAGTGATGAAAAATCTAGCACAGATACGCAGTATTTT
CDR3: CAISDEKSSTDTQYF